The present T cell receptor (beta chain) was sequenced within a study of beta chain features in type 1 diabetes. The wider study: Across the samples, some 98,000,000 sorted cells were examined in total. Findings and limits, study-wide: Across all four CD4+ subsets, people with type 1 diabetes showed modestly shorter TCRB CDR3s.

The sequenced template was cDNA made from the entire isolated RNA. Measured with immunoSEQ multiplex PCR; TCRdb has only the in-frame clones, and not every one. The sample lists almost 350,000 clones, around 9.3% occurring once. This clone was counted a few times. What it binds is not known. Germline V gene data show CDR1 as KGHSH and CDR2 as LQKENI. The CDR3 extends over 14 amino acids. V lost 2 bases, J lost 5 bases, and 3 bases stayed unmatched. The TCR originated in a man aged 25 to 45 with type 1 diabetes. The sequenced material came from central memory CD4+ T cells from blood. The chain links TRBV18 to TRBJ2-7, with 10 bases aligning to TRBD1. The CDR3 protein is CASSPGTGVDEQYF. For the CDR3, the DNA is TGTGCCAGCTCACCAGGGACAGGGGTCGACGAGCAGTACTTC.